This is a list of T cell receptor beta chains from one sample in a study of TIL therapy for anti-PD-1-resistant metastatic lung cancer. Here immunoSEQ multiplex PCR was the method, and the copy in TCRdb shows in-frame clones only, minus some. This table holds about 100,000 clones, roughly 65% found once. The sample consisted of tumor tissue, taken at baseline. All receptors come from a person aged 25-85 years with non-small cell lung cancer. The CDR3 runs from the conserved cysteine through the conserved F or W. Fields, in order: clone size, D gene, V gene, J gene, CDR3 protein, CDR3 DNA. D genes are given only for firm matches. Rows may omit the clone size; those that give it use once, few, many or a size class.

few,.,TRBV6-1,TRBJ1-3,CASSETSYGNTIYF,TGTGCCAGCAGTGAAACCAGCTACGGAAACACCATATATTTT
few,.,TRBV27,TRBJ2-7,CASSLSGYYEQYF,TGTGCCAGCAGTTTATCAGGCTACTACGAGCAGTACTTC
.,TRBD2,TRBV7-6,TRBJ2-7,CASSLRSGGSPYEQYF,TGTGCCAGCAGCTTACGGAGCGGGGGGTCTCCCTACGAGCAGTACTTC
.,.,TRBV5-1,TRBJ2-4,CASSLAGGQVNIQYF,TGCGCCAGCAGCTTGGCCGGGGGGCAAGTAAACATTCAGTACTTC
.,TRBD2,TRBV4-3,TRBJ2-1,CASSQDLETSAYNEQFF,TGCGCCAGCAGCCAAGATCTGGAGACTAGCGCCTACAATGAGCAGTTCTTC
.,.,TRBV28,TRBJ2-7,CASSAPGGSYEQYF,TGTGCCAGCAGTGCGCCCGGGGGATCCTACGAGCAGTACTTC
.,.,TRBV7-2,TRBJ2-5,CASTRRGQETQYF,TGTGCCAGCACTCGACGGGGGCAAGAGACCCAGTACTTC
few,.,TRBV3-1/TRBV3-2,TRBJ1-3,CASSQERSSGNTIYF,TGTGCCAGCAGCCAAGAAAGATCCTCTGGAAACACCATATATTTT
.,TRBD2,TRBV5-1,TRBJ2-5,CASSSGGFGETQYF,TGCGCCAGCAGTTCCGGGGGGTTTGGAGAGACCCAGTACTTC
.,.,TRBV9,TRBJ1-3,CASSPGGTSGNTIYF,TGTGCCAGCAGCCCGGGGGGGACCTCTGGAAACACCATATATTTT
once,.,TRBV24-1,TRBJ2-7,CATSEGQGGEQYF,TGTGCCACCAGTGAGGGCCAGGGCGGAGAGCAGTACTTC
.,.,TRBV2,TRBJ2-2,CASSELVLHTGELFF,TGTGCCAGCAGTGAGCTGGTACTGCACACCGGGGAGCTGTTTTTT
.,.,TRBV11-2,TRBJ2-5,CASSLMGQTQETQYF,TGTGCCAGCAGCTTAATGGGGCAGACCCAAGAGACCCAGTACTTC